This entry lists 16 T cell receptor beta chains sequenced from one sample in a study of regulatory T cells in long-lasting Graves disease. As to time point: persistent/refractory GD, antithyroid drugs over 5 years with positive TRAb. Isolated PBMC RNA provided the starting material for the TCR library. To make TCR beta libraries, researchers used iRepertoire HTBI primers and Arm-PCR of CDR3 regions. A single record per CDR3 protein comes from TCRdb applying MiXCR to the multiplex PCR reads. In the table there are hundreds of thousands of distinct CDR3 sequences, approximately 23% of which are singletons. The sample in question was peripheral blood mononuclear cells (PBMCs), obtained when the disease was refractory, from a patient treated with antithyroid drugs. All receptors come from a female donor with Graves disease.

The chain employs TRBV13 and TRBJ1-3, with 8 bases aligning to TRBD1. Germline CDR1 is PRHDT and CDR2 is FYEKMQ (reference sequence). The length of the CDR3 is 18 residues. Unmatched junction bases numbered 12, after V lost 5 bases and J lost 0 bases. CDR3 region: CASSSSGGRHDSGNTIYF. The CDR3 region has the DNA TGTGCCAGCAGCAGCTCAGGGGGCCGCCACGACTCTGGAAACACCATATATTTT.

This clonotype was detected ten times or more. V gene TRBV28 combines with J gene TRBJ1-2, with D unclear. The V end lost 5 bases, the J end lost 6 bases, and 13 bases lay between the germline ends. Germline-derived CDR1 and CDR2 are MDHEN and SYDVKM. The CDR3 extends over 13 amino acids. The DNA for the CDR3 is TGTGCCAGCAGTCGGCGGACGGCGGATGGCTACACCTTC. Protein sequence: CASSRRTADGYTF.

The CDR3 DNA reads as TGCGCCAGCAGCTACGGCAGGGGAGAAAAACTGTTTTTT. This encodes CASSYGRGEKLFF. The chain joins TRBV5-1 to TRBJ1-4; TRBD1 is a possible D gene (6 bases). Trimming removed 3 bases at V and 8 bases at J, with 11 bases between. The CDR3 covers 13 residues. CDR1 is SGHRS, CDR2 YFSETQ, per germline.

This clonotype was recorded many times. The chain joins TRBV30 to TRBJ1-1, with D tentatively TRBD1 (6 bases). The CDR3 loop spans 14 amino acids. CDR1 and CDR2 from the germline V gene are GTSNPN and SVGIG (reference sequence). Between the trimmed V and J ends, which lost 2 bases and 4 bases, there was a span of 14 bases. In DNA, the CDR3 is TGTGCCTGGAGTCGGATGCGAGGGGGCACTGAAGCTTTCTTT. Translating it yields CAWSRMRGGTEAFF.

V gene TRBV19 combines with J gene TRBJ2-2; 8 bases are a match to TRBD2. The CDR3 sequence is 16 residues long. V shed 7 bases and J 4 bases; nucleotides not matched to a gene: 11. Germline V CDR1 and CDR2: LNHDA, SQIVND (reference sequence). CDR3 in DNA: TGTGCCAGTATGGGTCCGTGGCGGGAGGTCACCGGGGAGCTGTTTTTT. Its protein is CASMGPWREVTGELFF. The variable domain in full, completed from reference TRBV19 and TRBJ2-2, reads DGGITQSPKYLFRKEGQNVTLSCEQNLNHDAMYWYRQDPGQGLRLIYYSQIVNDFQKGDIAEGYSVSREKKESFPLTVTSAQKNPTAFYLCASMGPWREVTGELFFGEGSRLTVL.

The table lists this clonotype with many counts. This chain connects TRBV28 to TRBJ2-7, with TRBD2 identical over 15 bases. Germline V gives CDR1 MDHEN, CDR2 SYDVKM. The V gene end was trimmed by 9 bases and the J gene end by 3 bases; junction bases not matched to a gene: 6. The CDR3 has 15 amino acids. CDR3 sequence reads: CASNPGLAGGYEQYF. For the CDR3, the DNA is TGTGCCAGTAACCCGGGACTAGCGGGAGGCTACGAGCAGTACTTC.

This clonotype has ten or more counts. The J gene is TRBJ1-4, the V gene TRBV18; no clear D. V lost 3 bases, J lost 0 bases, and 8 bases lay in between. The CDR3 sequence is 15 residues long. The germline gives CDR1 KGHSH, CDR2 LQKENI. The CDR3 nucleotides read TGTGCCAGCTCACCGGGATCGGCAACTAATGAAAAACTGTTTTTT. Translating it yields CASSPGSATNEKLFF.

This clonotype has more than one count but fewer than ten. The chain is built from TRBV14 and TRBJ2-5; 11 bases are shared with TRBD2. The V segment lost 3 bases and the J segment 5 bases; nucleotides outside the gene matches: 8. The CDR3 is made up of 16 amino acids. Germline-derived CDR1 and CDR2 are SGHDN and FVKESK. The CDR3 is CASSHGLAGAGETQYF. The CDR3 DNA sequence: TGTGCCAGCAGCCACGGACTAGCGGGCGCGGGGGAGACCCAGTACTTC.

This clonotype was counted between two and nine times. This chain uses TRBV5-1 with TRBJ1-1; possibly TRBD1 for D (5 bases). With 4 bases removed from V and 4 bases from J, the gap between germline ends came to 14 bases. The CDR3 totals 14 residues. Germline V gene sequence: CDR1 SGHRS, CDR2 YFSETQ. CDR3 region: CASSHRGRATEAFF. CDR3 nucleotide sequence: TGCGCCAGCAGCCACAGAGGCAGGGCCACTGAAGCTTTCTTT.

Remarks on this clonotype: This clone may be a read error of a much larger clone one base away. V and J are TRBV7-2 and TRBJ1-2, with D maybe TRBD1 (5 bases). Trimming shortened V by 5 bases and J by 6 bases, and 16 bases separated the two germline ends. Germline loops: CDR1 SGHTA, CDR2 FQGNSA. The CDR3 is 14 residues long. The CDR3 DNA reads as TGTGCCAGCAGCCAAGATGGGGGGTTGGATGGCTACACCTTC. Protein product: CASSQDGGLDGYTF.

The V gene is TRBV19, the J gene TRBJ2-2; D perhaps matches TRBD2 (5 bases). The CDR3 length is 14 residues. The germline V and J ends were trimmed by 4 bases and 6 bases, with 12 bases remaining between them. Per germline, CDR1 LNHDA and CDR2 SQIVND (reference sequence). The CDR3 DNA sequence: TGTGCCAGTAGTAGGGAGCTGGTTTCCGGGGAGCTGTTTTTT. Translated, it gives CASSRELVSGELFF.

V and J are TRBV5-4 and TRBJ2-7, with D possibly matching TRBD1 (6 bases). V shed 2 bases and J shed 4 bases, with 13 bases lying between them. The CDR3 consists of 14 residues. Germline loops: CDR1 SGHNT, CDR2 YYREEE (reference sequence). In DNA form, the CDR3 reads TGTGCCAGCAGCTTAGGACAGACCATATACGAGCAGTACTTC. Translation gives CASSLGQTIYEQYF.

In regard to this clonotype: A much larger clone lies one base from this, so it may be a read error. Likely a read error: the CDR3 ends without its conserved phenylalanine or tryptophan. This chain joins TRBV28 and TRBJ2-7, with D possibly being TRBD1 (5 bases). The V end lost 5 bases, the J end lost 5 bases, and 16 bases lay between the germline ends. The CDR3 covers 14 residues. CDR1 is MDHEN and CDR2 is SYDVKM in the germline V gene. CDR3 region: CASSELVGAHEQYL. The CDR3 DNA is TGTGCCAGCAGTGAGTTGGTAGGGGCCCACGAGCAGTACCTC.

This clonotype was found many times. The DNA of the CDR3 is TGCAGTGCTTTGACAGACAACTATGGCTACACCTTC. Protein sequence: CSALTDNYGYTF. The chain carries TRBV20-1 and TRBJ1-2; D is possibly TRBD1 (5 bases). There are 12 residues in the CDR3. The germline V and J ends were trimmed by 5 bases and 2 bases, with 9 bases remaining between them. The V gene's germline CDR1 is DFQATT and CDR2 SNEGSKA (reference sequence).

This clonotype was seen a handful of times. This chain uses TRBV20-1 with TRBJ1-6; D call uncertain. The CDR3 consists of 15 residues. V was trimmed by 3 bases and J by 0 bases, leaving 9 bases between them. The germline CDR1 and CDR2 sequences are DFQATT and SNEGSKA (reference sequence). CDR3 DNA sequence: TGCAGTGCTAGGTCCGGGAGCTCCTATAATTCACCCCTCCACTTT. Its translation: CSARSGSSYNSPLHF.

This clonotype came up many times. The germline gene is not matched at one end of the junction; a read error may be the cause. The chain joins TRBV5-1 to TRBJ1-1, with 8 bases fitting TRBD1. The CDR3 covers 14 residues. Germline V gives CDR1 SGHRS, CDR2 YFSETQ. The CDR3 region has the DNA TGTGCCAGCAGTTTGACAGGGGAGAACACTGAAGCTTTCTTT. This encodes CASSLTGENTEAFF. Full variable domain (missing parts from reference TRBV5-1 and TRBJ1-1): KAGVTQTPRYLIKTRGQQVTLSCSPISGHRSVSWYQQTPGQGLQFLFEYFSETQRNKGNFPGRFSGRQFSNSRSEMNVSTLELGDSALYLCASSLTGENTEAFFGQGTRLTVV.